This TCR beta chain emerged from a study of neoadjuvant nivolumab and ipilimumab in lung cancer (dated by TCRdb to the early 2020s). Background for the entire study: Nivolumab was given at 3 mg/kg intravenously on days 1, 15 and 29, and the combination arm added ipilimumab 1 mg/kg on day 1 only. The major pathologic response (MPR) rate in the intention-to-treat population in each study arm was designated as the primary trial endpoint. In the trial, around 43 patients with operable NSCLC were treated, of whom 23 were randomized to nivolumab monotherapy and about 21 to nivolumab plus ipilimumab. TCR repertoires in pretherapy (baseline) peripheral blood were compared with TCR repertoires in tumors resected at surgery after neoadjuvant immune checkpoint blockade. Seven patients had matched pretherapy and resected tumor pairs analyzed, with four treated with nivolumab and three with nivolumab plus ipilimumab.

The meaning of the sample's time point label: at surgical resection after neoadjuvant nivolumab +/- ipilimumab. Samples came from the phase 2 randomized NEOSTAR trial, which tested neoadjuvant nivolumab or nivolumab plus ipilimumab followed by surgery in operable NSCLC. Receptors were amplified or captured by the immunoSEQ multiplex PCR assay. As for how the authors treated the data: Repertoires were summarized by richness and clonality, and significantly expanded and contracted clones were identified between pre- and post-therapy samples. TCRdb's version of the immuneACCESS table is confined to in-frame rearrangements and falls short of the full clone set. An unresolved V gene accounts for under half of the shortfall where checked; the remainder is of unknown origin. The V and J calls and clone size were taken over from that table, and D and trimming were inferred from the DNA. In this sample the table shows about 33,000 clones, 92% of which occur a single time. The top ten clones comprise around 2% of the sample.

At the junction V is shortened by 0 bases and J by 4 bases, with 10 bases in between. For CDR1 and CDR2, the germline V gene lists SGHRS and YFSETQ. From cysteine to phenylalanine, the CDR3 is 15 amino acids long. Just CDR3 DNA is preserved here, 45 bases in frame from base 1. Overall study outcomes, separate from this receptor: From pretherapy to surgery, tumor T-cell richness and clonality increased in three of three dual-therapy tumors but in only two of four nivolumab-treated tumors. Greater TCR richness and clonality were observed in resected tumors than in tumor-adjacent uninvolved lung, and increases were observed in more dual-therapy-treated tumors. A positive correlation was observed between pretherapy blood TCR richness and richness in tumors resected after neoadjuvant therapy (Spearman R ≈ 0.82). A small number of samples was subjected to TCR sequencing. No significant correlation was found between TCR clonality and pathologic tumor regression, and only one major-pathologic-response sample was available for the clonality analysis.

A remark on this clone: Its specific antigen is unknown. The sample holds no much larger clone one base away, and base qualities are not on file.

Recombination linked TRBV5-1 to TRBJ2-2; no D gene can be assigned with confidence. The TCR was taken from an adult with non-small cell lung cancer. This specimen consisted of peripheral blood, obtained after neoadjuvant nivolumab, alone or with ipilimumab, at or shortly before surgery. CDR3 reads: CASSLDGFGTGELFF. The DNA reads TGCGCCAGCAGCTTGGACGGGTTCGGCACCGGGGAGCTGTTTTTT.